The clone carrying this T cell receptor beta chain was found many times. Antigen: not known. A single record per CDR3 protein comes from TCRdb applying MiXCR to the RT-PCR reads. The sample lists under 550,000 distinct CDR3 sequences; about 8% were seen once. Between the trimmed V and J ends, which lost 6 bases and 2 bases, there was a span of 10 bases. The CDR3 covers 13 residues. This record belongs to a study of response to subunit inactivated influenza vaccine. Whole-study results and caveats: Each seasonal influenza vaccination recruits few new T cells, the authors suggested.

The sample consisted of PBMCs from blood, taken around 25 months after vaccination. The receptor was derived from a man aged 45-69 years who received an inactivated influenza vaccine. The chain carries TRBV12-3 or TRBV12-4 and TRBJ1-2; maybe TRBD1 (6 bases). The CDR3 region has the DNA TGTGCCAGCAGACGGGACACCAACTATGGCTACACCTTC. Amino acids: CASRRDTNYGYTF.